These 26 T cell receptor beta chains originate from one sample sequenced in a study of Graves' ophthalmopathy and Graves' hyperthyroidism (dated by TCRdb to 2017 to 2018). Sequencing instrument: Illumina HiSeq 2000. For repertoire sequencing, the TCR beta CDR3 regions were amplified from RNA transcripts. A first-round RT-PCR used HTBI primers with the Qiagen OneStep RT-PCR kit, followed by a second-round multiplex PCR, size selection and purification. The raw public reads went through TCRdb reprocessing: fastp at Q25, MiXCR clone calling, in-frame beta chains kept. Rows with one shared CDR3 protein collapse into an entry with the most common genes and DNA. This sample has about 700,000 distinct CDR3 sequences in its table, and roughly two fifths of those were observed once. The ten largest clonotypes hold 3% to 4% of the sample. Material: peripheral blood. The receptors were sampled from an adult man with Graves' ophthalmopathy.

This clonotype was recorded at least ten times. The CDR3 DNA is TGTGCCAGCACCCCGCGTTACACCGGGGAGCTGTTTTTT. Residues: CASTPRYTGELFF. The rearrangement uses TRBV9 and TRBJ2-2; D gene uncertain. Germline V gene sequence: CDR1 SGDLS, CDR2 YYNGEE. The CDR3 spans 13 residues. Trimming pared 6 bases from V and 3 bases from J, leaving 9 bases between.

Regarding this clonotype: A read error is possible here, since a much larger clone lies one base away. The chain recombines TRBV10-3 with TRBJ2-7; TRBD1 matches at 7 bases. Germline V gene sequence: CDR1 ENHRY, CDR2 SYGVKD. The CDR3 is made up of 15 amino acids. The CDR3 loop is CASSEGGRAVHEQYF. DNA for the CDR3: TGTGCCAGCAGTGAAGGGGGCAGGGCCGTCCACGAGCAGTACTTC.

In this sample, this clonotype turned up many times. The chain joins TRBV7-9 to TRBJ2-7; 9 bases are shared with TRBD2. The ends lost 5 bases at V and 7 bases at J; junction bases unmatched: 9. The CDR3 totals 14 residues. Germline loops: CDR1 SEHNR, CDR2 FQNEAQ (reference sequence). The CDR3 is CASSRSGTSLEQYF. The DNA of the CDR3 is TGTGCCAGCAGCAGATCCGGGACTAGCCTTGAGCAGTACTTC.

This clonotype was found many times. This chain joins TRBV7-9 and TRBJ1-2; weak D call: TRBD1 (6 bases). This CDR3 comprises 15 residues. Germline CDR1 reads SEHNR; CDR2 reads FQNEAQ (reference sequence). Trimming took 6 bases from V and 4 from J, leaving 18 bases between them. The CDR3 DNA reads TGTGCCAGCAGACCAAGTAGCGGGGGCGTCTATGGCTACACCTTC. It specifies CASRPSSGGVYGYTF.

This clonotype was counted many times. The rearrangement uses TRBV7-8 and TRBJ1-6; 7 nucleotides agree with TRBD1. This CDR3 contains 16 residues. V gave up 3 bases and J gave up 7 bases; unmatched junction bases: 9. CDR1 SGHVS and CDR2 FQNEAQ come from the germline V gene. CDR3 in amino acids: CASSFLMDRPNSPLHF. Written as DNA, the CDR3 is TGTGCCAGCAGCTTCCTCATGGACAGGCCAAATTCACCCCTCCACTTT.

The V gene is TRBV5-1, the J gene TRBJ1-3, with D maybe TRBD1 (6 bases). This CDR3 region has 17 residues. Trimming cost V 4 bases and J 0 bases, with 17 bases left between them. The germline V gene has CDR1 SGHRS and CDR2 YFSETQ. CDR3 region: CASSPGDRDNSGNTIYF. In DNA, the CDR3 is TGCGCCAGCAGCCCGGGCGATCGGGACAACTCTGGAAACACCATATATTTT.

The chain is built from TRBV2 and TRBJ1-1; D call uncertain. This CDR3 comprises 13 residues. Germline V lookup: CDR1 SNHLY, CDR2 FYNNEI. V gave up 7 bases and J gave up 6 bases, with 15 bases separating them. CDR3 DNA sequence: TGTGCCAGCAATGGGATCGATTACCCTGAAGCTTTCTTT. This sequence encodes CASNGIDYPEAFF.

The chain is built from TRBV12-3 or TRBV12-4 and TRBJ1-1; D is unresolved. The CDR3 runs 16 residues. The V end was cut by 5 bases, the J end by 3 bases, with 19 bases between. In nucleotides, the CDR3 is TGTGCCAGCAGTCTCCACGACACGTTCTCGGACACTGAAGCTTTCTTT. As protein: CASSLHDTFSDTEAFF.

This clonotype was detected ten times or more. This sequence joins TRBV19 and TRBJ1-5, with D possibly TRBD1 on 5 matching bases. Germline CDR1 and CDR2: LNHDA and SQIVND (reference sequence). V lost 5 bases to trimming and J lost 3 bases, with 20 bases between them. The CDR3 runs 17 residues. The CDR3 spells CASSVGITGPFNQPQHF. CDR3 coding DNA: TGTGCCAGTAGTGTGGGTATTACAGGACCCTTCAATCAGCCCCAGCATTTT.

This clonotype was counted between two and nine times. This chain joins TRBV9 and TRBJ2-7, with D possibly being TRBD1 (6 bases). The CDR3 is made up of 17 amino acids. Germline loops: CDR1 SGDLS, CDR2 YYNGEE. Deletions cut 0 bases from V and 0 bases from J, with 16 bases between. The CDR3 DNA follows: TGTGCCAGCAGCGTAGGGGCAGGGGCCCCAAACTCCTACGAGCAGTACTTC. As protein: CASSVGAGAPNSYEQYF. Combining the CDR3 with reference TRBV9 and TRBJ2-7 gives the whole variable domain DSGVTQTPKHLITATGQRVTLRCSPRSGDLSVYWYQQSLDQGLQFLIQYYNGEERAKGNILERFSAQQFPDLHSELNLSSLELGDSALYFCASSVGAGAPNSYEQYFGPGTRLTVT.

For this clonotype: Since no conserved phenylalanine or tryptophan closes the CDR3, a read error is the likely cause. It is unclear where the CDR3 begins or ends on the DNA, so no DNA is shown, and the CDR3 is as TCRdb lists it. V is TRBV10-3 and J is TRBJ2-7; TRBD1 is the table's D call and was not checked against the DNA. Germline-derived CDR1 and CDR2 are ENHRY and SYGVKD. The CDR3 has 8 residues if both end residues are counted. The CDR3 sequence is CASSEGAA.

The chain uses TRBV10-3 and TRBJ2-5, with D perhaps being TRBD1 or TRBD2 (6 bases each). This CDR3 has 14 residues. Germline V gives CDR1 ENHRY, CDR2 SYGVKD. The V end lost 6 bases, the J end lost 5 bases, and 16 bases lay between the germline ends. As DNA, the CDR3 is TGTGCCATCAGGCGGGACACTGGGGACGAGACCCAGTACTTC. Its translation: CAIRRDTGDETQYF.

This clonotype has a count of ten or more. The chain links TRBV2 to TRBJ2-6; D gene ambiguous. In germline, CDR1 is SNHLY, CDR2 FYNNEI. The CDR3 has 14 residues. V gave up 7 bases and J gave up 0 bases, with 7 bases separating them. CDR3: CASKPVSGANVLTF. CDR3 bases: TGTGCCAGCAAACCTGTCTCTGGGGCCAACGTCCTGACTTTC. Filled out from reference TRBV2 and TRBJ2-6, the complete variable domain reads EPEVTQTPSHQVTQMGQEVILRCVPISNHLYFYWYRQILGQKVEFLVSFYNNEISEKSEIFDDQFSVERPDGSNFTLKIRSTKLEDSAMYFCASKPVSGANVLTFGAGSRLTVL.

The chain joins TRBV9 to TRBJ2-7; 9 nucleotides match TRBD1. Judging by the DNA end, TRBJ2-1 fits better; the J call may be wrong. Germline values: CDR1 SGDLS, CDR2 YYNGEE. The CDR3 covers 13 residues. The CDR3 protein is CASSGGQGGEQFF. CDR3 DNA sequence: TGTGCCAGCTCGGGGGGACAGGGTGGGGAGCAGTTCTTC.

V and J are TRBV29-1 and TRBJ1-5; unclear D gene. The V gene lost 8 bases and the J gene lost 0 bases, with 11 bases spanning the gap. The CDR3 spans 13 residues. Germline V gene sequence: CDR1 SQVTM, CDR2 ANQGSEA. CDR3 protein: CSSPDRSNQPQHF. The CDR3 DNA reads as TGCAGCTCCCCGGACCGTAGCAATCAGCCCCAGCATTTT.

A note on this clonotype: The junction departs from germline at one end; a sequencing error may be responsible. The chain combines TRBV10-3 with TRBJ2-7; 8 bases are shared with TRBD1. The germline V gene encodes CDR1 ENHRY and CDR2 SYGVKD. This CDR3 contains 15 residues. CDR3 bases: TGTGCCAGCAGTTATCGCGACAGGGGAATCGCCGAGCAGTACTTC. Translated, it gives CASSYRDRGIAEQYF.

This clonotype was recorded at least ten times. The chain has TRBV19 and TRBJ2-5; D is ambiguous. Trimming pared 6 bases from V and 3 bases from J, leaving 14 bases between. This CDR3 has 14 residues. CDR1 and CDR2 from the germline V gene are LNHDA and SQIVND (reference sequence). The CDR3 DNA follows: TGTGCCAGTAGCTTGGTAGCTAAGGAAGAGACCCAGTACTTC. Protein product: CASSLVAKEETQYF.

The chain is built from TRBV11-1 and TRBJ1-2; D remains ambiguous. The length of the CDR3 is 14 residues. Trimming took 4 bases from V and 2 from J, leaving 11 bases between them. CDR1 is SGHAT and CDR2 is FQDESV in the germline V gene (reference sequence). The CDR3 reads CASSSRRTNYGYTF. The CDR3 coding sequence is TGTGCCAGCAGCTCCCGACGGACCAACTATGGCTACACCTTC.

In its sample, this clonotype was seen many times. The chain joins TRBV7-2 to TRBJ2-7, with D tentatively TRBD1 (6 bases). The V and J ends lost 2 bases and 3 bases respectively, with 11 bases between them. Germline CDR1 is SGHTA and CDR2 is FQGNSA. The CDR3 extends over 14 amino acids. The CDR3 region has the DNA TGTGCCAGCAGCTTAAGTGCCAGGGGCTACGAGCAGTACTTC. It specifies CASSLSARGYEQYF.

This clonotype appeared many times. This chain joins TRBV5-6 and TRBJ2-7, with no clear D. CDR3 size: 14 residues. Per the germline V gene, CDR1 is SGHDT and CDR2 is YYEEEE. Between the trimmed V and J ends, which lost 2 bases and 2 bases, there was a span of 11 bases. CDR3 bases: TGTGCCAGCAGCTTAGCAGGCAAACCCTACGAGCAGTACTTC. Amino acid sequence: CASSLAGKPYEQYF.

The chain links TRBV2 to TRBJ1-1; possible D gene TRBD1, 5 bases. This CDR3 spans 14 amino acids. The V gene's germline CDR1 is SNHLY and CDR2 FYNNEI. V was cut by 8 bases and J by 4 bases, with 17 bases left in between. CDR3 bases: TGTGCCAGCTCACCGTTGACAGACAGCACTGAAGCTTTCTTT. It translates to CASSPLTDSTEAFF.

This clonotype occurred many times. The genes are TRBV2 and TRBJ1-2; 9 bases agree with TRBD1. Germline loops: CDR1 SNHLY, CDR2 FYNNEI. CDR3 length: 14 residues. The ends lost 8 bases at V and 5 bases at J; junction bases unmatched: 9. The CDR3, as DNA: TGTGCCAGCTACGGGACAGGGAGAGGGTATGGCTACACCTTC. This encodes CASYGTGRGYGYTF.

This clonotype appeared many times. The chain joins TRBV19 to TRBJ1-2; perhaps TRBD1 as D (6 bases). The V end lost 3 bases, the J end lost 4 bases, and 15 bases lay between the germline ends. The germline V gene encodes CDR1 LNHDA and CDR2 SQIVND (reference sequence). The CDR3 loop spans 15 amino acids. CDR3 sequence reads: CASSISGEQVYGYTF. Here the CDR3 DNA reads TGTGCCAGTAGTATTTCAGGGGAGCAGGTCTATGGCTACACCTTC.

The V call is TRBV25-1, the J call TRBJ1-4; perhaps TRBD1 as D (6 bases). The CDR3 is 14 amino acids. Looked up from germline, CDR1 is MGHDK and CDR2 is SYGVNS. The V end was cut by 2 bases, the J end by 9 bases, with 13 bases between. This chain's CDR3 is CASSEMGHPKKLFF. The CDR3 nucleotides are TGTGCCAGCAGTGAAATGGGACATCCAAAAAAACTGTTTTTT.

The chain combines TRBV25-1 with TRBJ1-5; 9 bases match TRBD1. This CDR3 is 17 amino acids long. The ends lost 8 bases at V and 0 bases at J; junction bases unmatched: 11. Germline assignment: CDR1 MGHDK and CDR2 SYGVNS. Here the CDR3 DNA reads TGTGCCAGCTTGCAAGGGACAGGGTTTAATAGCAATCAGCCCCAGCATTTT. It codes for CASLQGTGFNSNQPQHF.

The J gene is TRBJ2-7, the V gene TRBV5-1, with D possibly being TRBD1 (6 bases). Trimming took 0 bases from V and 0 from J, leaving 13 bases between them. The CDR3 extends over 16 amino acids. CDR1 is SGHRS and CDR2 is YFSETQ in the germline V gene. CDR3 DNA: TGCGCCAGCAGCTTGGGTAAGGGGGTAATCTCCTACGAGCAGTACTTC. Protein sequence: CASSLGKGVISYEQYF.